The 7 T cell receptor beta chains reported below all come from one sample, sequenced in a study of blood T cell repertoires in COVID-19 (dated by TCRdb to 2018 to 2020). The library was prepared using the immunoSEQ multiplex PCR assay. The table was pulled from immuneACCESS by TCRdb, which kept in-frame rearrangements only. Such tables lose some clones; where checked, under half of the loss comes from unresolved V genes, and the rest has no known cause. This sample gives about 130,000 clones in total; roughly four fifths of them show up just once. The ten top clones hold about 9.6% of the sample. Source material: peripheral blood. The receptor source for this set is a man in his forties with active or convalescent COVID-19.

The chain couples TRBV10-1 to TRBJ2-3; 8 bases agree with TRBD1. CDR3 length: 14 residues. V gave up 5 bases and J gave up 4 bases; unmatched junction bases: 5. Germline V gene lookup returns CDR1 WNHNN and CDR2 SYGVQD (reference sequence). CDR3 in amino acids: CASSSGGLPDTQYF. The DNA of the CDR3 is TGCGCCAGCAGTTCAGGGGGCCTGCCAGATACGCAGTATTTT.

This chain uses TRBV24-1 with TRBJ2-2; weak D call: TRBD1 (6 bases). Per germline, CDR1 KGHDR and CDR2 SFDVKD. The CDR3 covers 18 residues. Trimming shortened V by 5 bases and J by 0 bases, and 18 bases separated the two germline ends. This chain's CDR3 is CATSGSRDKGPNTGELFF. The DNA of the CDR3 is TGTGCCACCAGTGGGTCCCGGGACAAAGGACCGAACACCGGGGAGCTGTTTTTT.

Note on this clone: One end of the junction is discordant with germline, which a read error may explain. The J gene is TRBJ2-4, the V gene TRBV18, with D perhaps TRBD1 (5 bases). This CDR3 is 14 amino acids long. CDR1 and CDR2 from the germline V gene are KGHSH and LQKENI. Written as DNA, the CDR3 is TGTGCCAGCTCATCACCGACAGACAAAAACATTCAGTACTTC. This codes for CASSSPTDKNIQYF. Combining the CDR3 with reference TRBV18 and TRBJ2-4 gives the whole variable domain NAGVMQNPRHLVRRRGQEARLRCSPMKGHSHVYWYRQLPEEGLKFMVYLQKENIIDESGMPKERFSAEFPKEGPSILRIQQVVRGDSAAYFCASSSPTDKNIQYFGAGTRLSVL.

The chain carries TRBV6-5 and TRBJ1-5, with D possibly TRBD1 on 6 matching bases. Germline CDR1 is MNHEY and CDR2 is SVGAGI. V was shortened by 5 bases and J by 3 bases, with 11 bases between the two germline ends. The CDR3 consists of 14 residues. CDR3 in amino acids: CASSNGQNNQPQHF. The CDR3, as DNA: TGTGCCAGCAGTAACGGACAGAACAATCAGCCCCAGCATTTT.

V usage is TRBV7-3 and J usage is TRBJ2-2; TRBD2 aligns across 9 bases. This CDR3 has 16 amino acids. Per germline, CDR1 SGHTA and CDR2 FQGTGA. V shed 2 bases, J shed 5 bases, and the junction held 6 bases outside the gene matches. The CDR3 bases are TGTGCCAGCAGCTTACCCCCCCTAGCGGGAACCGGGGAGCTGTTTTTT. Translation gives CASSLPPLAGTGELFF.

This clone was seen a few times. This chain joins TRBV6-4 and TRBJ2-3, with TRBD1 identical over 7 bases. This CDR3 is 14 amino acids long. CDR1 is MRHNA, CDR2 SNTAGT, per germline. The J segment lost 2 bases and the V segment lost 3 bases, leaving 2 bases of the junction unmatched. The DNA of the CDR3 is TGTGCCAGCAGTGAGGGGACAGACACAGATACGCAGTATTTT. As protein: CASSEGTDTDTQYF.

As DNA, the CDR3 is TGTGCCAGCAGCCAACGGACAGTCTACGAGCAGTACTTC. Its protein product is CASSQRTVYEQYF. V and J are TRBV3-1 (or the pseudogene TRBV3-2) and TRBJ2-7; possible D gene TRBD1, 6 bases. Per the germline V gene, CDR1 is LGHDT and CDR2 is YNNKEL (reference sequence). The V end lost 2 bases, the J end lost 3 bases, and 8 bases lay between the germline ends. CDR3 length equals 13 residues.